These 14 T cell receptor beta chains were all obtained from the same sample, sequenced in a study of T cells in Graves' hyperthyroidism and ophthalmopathy. Amplified regions were TCR beta CDR3 sequences from RNA transcripts. HTBI primers drove first-round RT-PCR of the TCR CDR3. TCRdb reprocessed the multiplex PCR reads via MiXCR and lists one record per CDR3 protein. Of fewer than 700,000 distinct CDR3 sequences in the sample, 15% to 20% were seen once. The specimen sequenced was blood. The source of these receptors is a woman under 30 with Graves' ophthalmopathy.

This clonotype was counted at least ten times. This sequence joins TRBV5-1 and TRBJ2-2; D is possibly TRBD1 (5 bases). Between the trimmed V and J ends, which lost 1 base and 3 bases, there was a span of 10 bases. The CDR3 has 15 residues. The germline gives CDR1 SGHRS, CDR2 YFSETQ. In DNA form, the CDR3 reads TGCGCCAGCAGCTTGCAGGGAAGCGACACCGGGGAGCTGTTTTTT. Its translation: CASSLQGSDTGELFF.

This clonotype showed up many times. The J gene is TRBJ1-1, the V gene TRBV5-1, with TRBD1 matching over 7 bases. The CDR3 is made up of 15 amino acids. Losses at the gene ends were 4 bases for V and 4 bases for J; bases not matched to a gene: 10. The germline V gene has CDR1 SGHRS and CDR2 YFSETQ. CDR3 loop: CASSGNRGAFTEAFF. The CDR3 bases are TGCGCCAGCAGCGGGAACAGGGGAGCCTTCACTGAAGCTTTCTTT. Full variable domain (rest looked up from reference TRBV5-1 and TRBJ1-1): KAGVTQTPRYLIKTRGQQVTLSCSPISGHRSVSWYQQTPGQGLQFLFEYFSETQRNKGNFPGRFSGRQFSNSRSEMNVSTLELGDSALYLCASSGNRGAFTEAFFGQGTRLTVV.

The gene calls are TRBV3-1 and TRBJ2-2; the match to TRBD2 covers 10 bases. V lost 7 bases, J lost 3 bases, and 5 bases stayed unmatched. This CDR3 contains 15 residues. Germline V gene lookup returns CDR1 LGHDT and CDR2 YNNKEL (reference sequence). The CDR3, as DNA: TGTGCCAGCAATCGGCTAGCGGGGGACACCGGGGAGCTGTTTTTT. It yields the protein CASNRLAGDTGELFF.

The chain employs TRBV11-2 and TRBJ1-1; 7 nucleotides line up with TRBD1. V shed 5 bases, J shed 8 bases, and the junction held 2 bases outside the gene matches. From germline, CDR1 is SGHAT and CDR2 FQNNGV. CDR3 length: 11 amino acids. The CDR3 protein is CASSMGQEAFF. The CDR3, as DNA: TGTGCCAGCAGCATGGGACAGGAAGCTTTCTTT.

J is TRBJ1-2 and V is TRBV20-1; possible D gene TRBD1, 6 bases. Trimming left V 1 base short and J 3 bases short, with 21 bases between. Germline V gene data show CDR1 as DFQATT and CDR2 as SNEGSKA (reference sequence). The CDR3 extends over 17 amino acids. CDR3 nucleotide sequence: TGCAGTGCTAGAGGCCCCCAGGACGGGGGGCGCGACTATGGCTACACCTTC. Translation gives CSARGPQDGGRDYGYTF.

Within the sample, this clonotype is medium-sized. The CDR3 region is CSAVHSGRSYEQYF. DNA for the CDR3: TGCAGTGCCGTCCATAGCGGGAGGAGTTACGAGCAGTACTTC. The rearrangement joins TRBV20-1 to TRBJ2-7, with 10 bases fitting TRBD2. This CDR3 comprises 14 residues. Germline V CDR1 and CDR2: DFQATT, SNEGSKA (reference sequence). J gave up 4 bases and V 6 bases, and 9 bases lay outside the gene matches.

This clonotype was observed a few times. The chain recombines TRBV20-1 with TRBJ1-5; D ambiguous. Germline CDR1 is DFQATT and CDR2 is SNEGSKA (reference sequence). The CDR3 has 12 residues. V was cut by 4 bases and J by 6 bases, with 10 bases left in between. DNA for the CDR3: TGCAGTGCTAACCAGGTGGGTCAGCCCCAGCATTTT. This encodes CSANQVGQPQHF.

This clonotype has a count of ten or more. This chain connects TRBV13 to TRBJ2-7, with TRBD2 matching 9 bases. The trim removed 6 bases at V and 4 bases at J, leaving 4 bases unmatched. From germline, CDR1 is PRHDT and CDR2 FYEKMQ (reference sequence). The CDR3 contains 13 residues. The DNA for the CDR3 is TGTGCCAGCAGACAAAGCGGGAGGTACGAGCAGTACTTC. Translated: CASRQSGRYEQYF. The full variable domain, completed using reference TRBV13 and TRBJ2-7, is AAGVIQSPRHLIKEKRETATLKCYPIPRHDTVYWYQQGPGQDPQFLISFYEKMQSDKGSIPDRFSAQQFSDYHSELNMSSLELGDSALYFCASRQSGRYEQYFGPGTRLTVT.

This clonotype came up many times. The chain carries TRBV7-2 and TRBJ2-3; TRBD2 matches 14 bases. There are 18 residues in the CDR3. The V gene's germline CDR1 is SGHTA and CDR2 FQGNSA. J lost 3 bases, V lost 5 bases, and 10 bases had no gene match. CDR3 in DNA: TGTGCCAGCAGCATTCCGGGACTAGCGGGAGTGGGGACAGATACGCAGTATTTT. It codes for CASSIPGLAGVGTDTQYF.

This clonotype was observed many times. The chain combines TRBV29-1 with TRBJ2-7; D uncertain. CDR1 SQVTM and CDR2 ANQGSEA come from the germline V gene. The CDR3 loop spans 13 amino acids. Trimming took off 1 base at V and 1 base at J, with 8 bases between the two ends. CDR3 residues: CSVEGGRSYEQYF. In DNA, the CDR3 is TGCAGCGTTGAAGGCGGTCGGTCCTACGAGCAGTACTTC.

This clonotype was counted at least ten times. The chain uses TRBV6-4 and TRBJ2-1; 9 bases are shared with TRBD2. The V segment lost 3 bases and the J segment 9 bases; nucleotides outside the gene matches: 9. The germline V gene has CDR1 MRHNA and CDR2 SNTAGT. This CDR3 has 15 residues. In nucleotides, the CDR3 is TGTGCCAGCAGTGATTCTCGCGGGGGGGCCGCTGAGCAGTTCTTC. This sequence encodes CASSDSRGGAAEQFF.

The sample holds many counts of this clonotype. This chain uses TRBV27 with TRBJ2-1; 7 bases align to TRBD1. This CDR3 is built from 14 residues. Per germline, CDR1 MNHEY and CDR2 SMNVEV (reference sequence). The trim removed 6 bases at V and 5 bases at J, leaving 7 bases unmatched. The CDR3 protein is CASRPWDSHNEQFF. The CDR3 DNA reads TGTGCCAGCAGACCTTGGGACAGCCACAATGAGCAGTTCTTC.

This clonotype occurred a few times. The chain is built from TRBV7-2 and TRBJ2-1; 14 nucleotides match TRBD2. CDR3 length equals 20 residues. The germline V gene encodes CDR1 SGHTA and CDR2 FQGNSA. V shed 1 base, J shed 6 bases, and the junction held 14 bases outside the gene matches. The CDR3 loop reads CASSLGGPTSGRAIGNEQFF. CDR3 bases: TGTGCCAGCAGCTTAGGGGGCCCGACTAGCGGGAGGGCCATCGGCAATGAGCAGTTCTTC.

This clonotype occurred many times. The chain combines TRBV2 with TRBJ2-3, with a weak D call TRBD2 (6 bases). Germline V gives CDR1 SNHLY, CDR2 FYNNEI. The CDR3 is 16 residues long. Trimming stripped 3 bases from V and 4 bases from J, with 17 bases between. This CDR3 is CASSDIGGVDADTQYF. The CDR3, as DNA: TGTGCCAGCAGTGATATCGGGGGAGTGGATGCAGATACGCAGTATTTT.